The present entry profiles one T cell receptor beta chain with its context. What it binds is unknown. One base away lies a much larger clone, so this may be a sequencing read error. For Graves' hyperthyroidism to be stable, ophthalmopathy could not progress within 18 months. In making diagnoses, clinical symptoms, serum thyroxine and TRAb, thyroid ultrasound and orbital computed tomography were all used. The sample originates from a study of T cells in Graves' hyperthyroidism and ophthalmopathy. Amplification targeted TCR beta CDR3 regions from RNA transcripts. First-round RT-PCR with HTBI primers amplified the TCR CDR3 region. One entry per CDR3 protein, called by TCRdb with MiXCR from the multiplex PCR reads. The table lists some 200,000 distinct CDR3 sequences, 17% of them singletons. The CDR3 extends over 15 amino acids. Germline V lookup: CDR1 SGHDN, CDR2 FVKESK. Between the trimmed V and J ends, which lost 0 bases and 2 bases, there was a span of 11 bases.

Study outcomes and limitations: Most expanded thyroid clonotypes above 0.001 also appeared in blood. The model's output predicted ophthalmopathy at a median of 6.5 months prior to onset.

The sample comprised blood. This TCR came from a woman in her forties or fifties with Graves' hyperthyroidism. V gene TRBV14 combines with J gene TRBJ2-7; D ambiguous. As DNA, the CDR3 is TGTGCCAGCAGCCAAGATGGTAACGTACCCTACGAGCAGTACTTC. Translating it yields CASSQDGNVPYEQYF.